This T cell receptor (beta chain) is drawn from a study of vaccination effects on CD4 cells after COVID-19. On this clone: Its antigen is not identified.

The CDR3 loop spans 15 amino acids. CDR1 SGHNT and CDR2 YYREEE come from the germline V gene (reference sequence). Trimming took 4 bases from V and 4 from J; bases not matched to a gene: 6. Within the ViraFEST assay, antigen-specific CD4+ T cells underwent expansion with viral peptide pools prior to sequencing. An approximately ten-day culture period preceded the isolation of CD4+ T cells. Each participant received a vaccine that was either BNT162b2 or mRNA-1273, given as two doses. The vaccine recipients had no prior SARS-CoV-2 infection, with negative nucleocapsid antibodies. Sequenced by immunoSEQ multiplex PCR; TCRdb stores in-frame clones only, minus some. Of over 30,000 clones listed, roughly four fifths are singletons.

V and J are TRBV5-4 and TRBJ2-3; 10 nucleotides line up with TRBD2. The sample consisted of CD4+ T cells from PBMCs cultured with HCoV-NL63 spike peptides, taken after COVID-19 vaccination. The TCR sequence derives from a human donor who received a COVID-19 vaccine. Some clones in this sample may be carry-over from other donors' samples. In DNA form, the CDR3 reads TGTGCCAGCAGCCGAACTAGCGGGGAATCAGATACGCAGTATTTT. This encodes CASSRTSGESDTQYF.